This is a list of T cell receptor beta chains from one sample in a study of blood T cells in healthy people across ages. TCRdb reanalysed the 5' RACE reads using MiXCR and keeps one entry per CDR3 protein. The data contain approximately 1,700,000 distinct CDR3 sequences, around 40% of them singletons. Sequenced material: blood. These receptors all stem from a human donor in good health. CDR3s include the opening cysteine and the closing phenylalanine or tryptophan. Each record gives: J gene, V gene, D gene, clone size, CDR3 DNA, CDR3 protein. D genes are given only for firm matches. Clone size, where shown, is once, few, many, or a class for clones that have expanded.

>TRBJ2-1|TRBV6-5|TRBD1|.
TGTGCCAGCAGTTACTCCAACCCATCGGGACAGGGGTACAATGAGCAGTTCTTC
CASSYSNPSGQGYNEQFF
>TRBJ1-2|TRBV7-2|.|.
TGTGCCAGCAGCTCTAGGACGGCCGACTATGGCTACACCTTC
CASSSRTADYGYTF
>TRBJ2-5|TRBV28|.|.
TGTGCCAGCAGTGCCCCCTTTCGAGCGGAGACCCAGTACTTC
CASSAPFRAETQYF
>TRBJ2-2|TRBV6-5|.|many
TGTGCCAGCAGTTACTCGGGCACCGGGGAGCTGTTTTTT
CASSYSGTGELFF
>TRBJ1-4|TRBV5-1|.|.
TGCGCCAGCAGCTTGGGCCCGAGTAATGAAAAACTGTTTTTT
CASSLGPSNEKLFF
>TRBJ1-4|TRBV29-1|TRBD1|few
TGCAGCGTTGAAGAAAGTCAGGGGGCGCGGGGAAAACTGTTTTTT
CSVEESQGARGKLFF
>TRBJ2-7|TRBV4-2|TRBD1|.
TGTGCCAGCAGCCGCGGCACAGGGGGGATATACGAGCAGTACTTC
CASSRGTGGIYEQYF
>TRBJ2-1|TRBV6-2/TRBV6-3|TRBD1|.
TGTGCCAGCACCTGGGATAGAACCGGGACAGGGGTGATCGATGAGCAGTTCTTC
CASTWDRTGTGVIDEQFF
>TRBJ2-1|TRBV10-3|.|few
TGTGCCATCAGTGAGTCCCACAGGGACTACAATGAGCAGTTCTTC
CAISESHRDYNEQFF
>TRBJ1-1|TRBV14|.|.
TGTGCCAGCAGCCAAGATAGGGGGAGTAGAACTGAAGCTTTCTTT
CASSQDRGSRTEAFF
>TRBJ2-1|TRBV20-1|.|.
TGCAGTGCTAGAGGCCGGATGGATCGTGGGTGGAATGAGCAGTTCTTC
CSARGRMDRGWNEQFF
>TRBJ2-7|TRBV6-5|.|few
TGTGCCAGCAGTTACGGACAGAGGCAGTACTTC
CASSYGQRQYF
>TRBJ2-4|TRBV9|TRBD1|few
TGTGCCAGCAGCCCTCGACAGGGGGTTCTAGCCAAAAACATTCAGTACTTC
CASSPRQGVLAKNIQYF
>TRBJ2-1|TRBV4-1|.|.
TGCGCCAGCAGCCTACCGGGGAGATCCTACGAGCAGTTCTTC
CASSLPGRSYEQFF
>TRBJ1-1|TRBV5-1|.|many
TGCGCCAGCAGCTTGGATCACACTGAAGCTTTCTTT
CASSLDHTEAFF